The rows below give T cell receptor beta chains drawn from one sample of a study of blood T cells in healthy people across ages. TCRdb analysed the 5' RACE reads with MiXCR anew, one entry per CDR3 protein. The repertoire holds 700,000 to 850,000 distinct CDR3 sequences, with 35% to 40% as singletons. Material for sequencing was blood. These receptors all stem from a man younger than 35 in good health. Each CDR3 is given with its conserved first and last residue. The order of the fields is V gene, J gene, D gene, clone size, CDR3 DNA, CDR3 protein. D genes are given only for firm matches. Only part of the rows carry a size: once, few, many, or a class if the clone is expanded.

V gene: TRBV6-2/TRBV6-3
J gene: TRBJ1-2
D gene: TRBD1
clone size: .
CDR3 DNA: TGTGCCAGCAGTCCCGCGTTGGACAGGGTTAACTATGGCCACACCTTC
CDR3 protein: CASSPALDRVNYGHTF

V gene: TRBV18
J gene: TRBJ2-5
D gene: .
clone size: few
CDR3 DNA: TGTGCCAGCTCACCACTGCAGGGAGAGGAGCAGTACTTC
CDR3 protein: CASSPLQGEEQYF

V gene: TRBV5-1
J gene: TRBJ2-1
D gene: .
clone size: many
CDR3 DNA: TGCGCCAGCAGCTTACAGGGACCCTCCTACAATGAGCAGTTCTTC
CDR3 protein: CASSLQGPSYNEQFF

V gene: TRBV7-8
J gene: TRBJ1-1
D gene: .
clone size: once
CDR3 DNA: TGTGCCAGCAGCTTGGGGACACAGAGCCGCACTGAAGCTTTCTTT
CDR3 protein: CASSLGTQSRTEAFF

V gene: TRBV7-2
J gene: TRBJ1-5
D gene: .
clone size: .
CDR3 DNA: TGTGCCAGCAGCTTATTCCCAGGGAAAGGGGGTGGGGATCAGCCCCAGCATTTT
CDR3 protein: CASSLFPGKGGGDQPQHF

V gene: TRBV10-2
J gene: TRBJ2-7
D gene: TRBD1
clone size: .
CDR3 DNA: TGCGCCAGCAGTGTCACAGGGGTGTACGAGCAGTACTTC
CDR3 protein: CASSVTGVYEQYF

V gene: TRBV7-3
J gene: TRBJ1-2
D gene: .
clone size: many
CDR3 DNA: TGTGCCAGCAGCCGAGGGCCAGGGGTGAACAATGGCTACACCTTC
CDR3 protein: CASSRGPGVNNGYTF

V gene: TRBV3-1
J gene: TRBJ2-5
D gene: .
clone size: .
CDR3 DNA: TGTGCCAGCAGTCATTCGGGCCGACTAGTTTTATCAGAGACCCAGTACTTC
CDR3 protein: CASSHSGRLVLSETQYF

V gene: TRBV3-1
J gene: TRBJ2-2
D gene: TRBD2
clone size: .
CDR3 DNA: TGTGCCAGCAGCCAAGAAGCGGGGGGTTATCGCACCGGGGAGCTGTTTTTT
CDR3 protein: CASSQEAGGYRTGELFF

V gene: TRBV5-1
J gene: TRBJ2-4
D gene: .
clone size: .
CDR3 DNA: TGCGCCAGCAGCTTGTATACGGGGGTTGACATTCAGTACTTC
CDR3 protein: CASSLYTGVDIQYF

V gene: TRBV7-9
J gene: TRBJ2-1
D gene: TRBD2
clone size: few
CDR3 DNA: TGTGCCAGCAGTTGGGGACTAGCGGGGGGGCCTGCCCACAATGAGCAGTTCTTC
CDR3 protein: CASSWGLAGGPAHNEQFF

V gene: TRBV6-5
J gene: TRBJ2-3
D gene: TRBD1
clone size: .
CDR3 DNA: TGTGCCAGCGGAAATACAGGGGGCTATGGAGATACGCAGTATTTT
CDR3 protein: CASGNTGGYGDTQYF

V gene: TRBV12-3/TRBV12-4
J gene: TRBJ1-1
D gene: TRBD1
clone size: .
CDR3 DNA: TGTGCCAGCAGTTCCCCCCAGGGGGTCAACAGGGTGAACACTGAAGCTTTCTTT
CDR3 protein: CASSSPQGVNRVNTEAFF

V gene: TRBV9
J gene: TRBJ2-2
D gene: TRBD2
clone size: .
CDR3 DNA: TGTGCCAGCAGTGCCGGACTAGTCGACACCGGGGAGCTGTTTTTT
CDR3 protein: CASSAGLVDTGELFF

V gene: TRBV20-1
J gene: TRBJ1-2
D gene: TRBD1
clone size: .
CDR3 DNA: TGCTGTTTCAATGATGGACAGGGGAACTATGGTTACACCTTC
CDR3 protein: CCFNDGQGNYGYTF

V gene: TRBV4-1
J gene: TRBJ1-4
D gene: .
clone size: .
CDR3 DNA: TGCGCCAGCAGCATGGGCAGACCGAATGAAAAACTGTTTTTT
CDR3 protein: CASSMGRPNEKLFF

V gene: TRBV29-1
J gene: TRBJ2-5
D gene: .
clone size: .
CDR3 DNA: TGCAGCGTTGAAGGGGGGGCCGGCAATGAGCAGTACTTC
CDR3 protein: CSVEGGAGNEQYF

V gene: TRBV4-1
J gene: TRBJ1-4
D gene: .
clone size: .
CDR3 DNA: TGCGCCAGCAGCCAAGGGGCGCAGATAAATGAAAAACTGTTTTTT
CDR3 protein: CASSQGAQINEKLFF

V gene: TRBV15
J gene: TRBJ2-2
D gene: .
clone size: .
CDR3 DNA: TGTGCCACCAGCAGTGACTACACCGGGGAGCTGTTTTTT
CDR3 protein: CATSSDYTGELFF

V gene: TRBV20-1
J gene: TRBJ1-1
D gene: .
clone size: .
CDR3 DNA: TGCAGTGCTCAGACCGGGGAAGGTGGGGGGGACACTGAAGCTTTCTTT
CDR3 protein: CSAQTGEGGGDTEAFF

V gene: TRBV10-3
J gene: TRBJ2-7
D gene: .
clone size: .
CDR3 DNA: TGTGCCATCAGTGGGGGACTTGTCGGGGATGAGCAGTACTTC
CDR3 protein: CAISGGLVGDEQYF

V gene: TRBV25-1
J gene: TRBJ2-3
D gene: .
clone size: many
CDR3 DNA: TGTGCCAGCAGGGCAAATACGCAGTATTTT
CDR3 protein: CASRANTQYF

V gene: TRBV7-2
J gene: TRBJ2-1
D gene: .
clone size: once
CDR3 DNA: TGTGCCAGCAGCGTTGATTTCGCCTACAATGAGCAGTTCTTC
CDR3 protein: CASSVDFAYNEQFF

V gene: TRBV5-1
J gene: TRBJ1-4
D gene: .
clone size: .
CDR3 DNA: TGCGCCAGCAGCCTCGCGGGAGGCTATGAAAAACTGTTTTTT
CDR3 protein: CASSLAGGYEKLFF

V gene: TRBV15
J gene: TRBJ2-2
D gene: TRBD1
clone size: .
CDR3 DNA: TGTGCCACCAGCAGAGGGACAGGGTTTACCGGGGAGCTGTTTTTT
CDR3 protein: CATSRGTGFTGELFF

V gene: TRBV13
J gene: TRBJ1-1
D gene: TRBD1
clone size: once
CDR3 DNA: TGTGCCAGCAGCCCAAACACCGGGACAGTCCTAAGAGTGAACACTGAAGCTTTCTTT
CDR3 protein: CASSPNTGTVLRVNTEAFF

V gene: TRBV10-3
J gene: TRBJ1-5
D gene: .
clone size: .
CDR3 DNA: TGTGCCATCAGTGGAGCTGCCAATCGGCCCCAGCATTTT
CDR3 protein: CAISGAANRPQHF

V gene: TRBV6-6
J gene: TRBJ1-6
D gene: .
clone size: .
CDR3 DNA: TGTGCCAGCAGTTACGCGAGAGGGGATTCACCCCTCCACTTT
CDR3 protein: CASSYARGDSPLHF

V gene: TRBV9
J gene: TRBJ2-5
D gene: TRBD2
clone size: .
CDR3 DNA: TGTGCCAGCAGCGTTGGGGTCCTAGCGGGAAACAATGAGCAGTACTTC
CDR3 protein: CASSVGVLAGNNEQYF

V gene: TRBV9
J gene: TRBJ2-1
D gene: .
clone size: .
CDR3 DNA: TGTGCCAGTGGGGTTCCTCAGCAGTTCTTC
CDR3 protein: CASGVPQQFF

V gene: TRBV6-2/TRBV6-3
J gene: TRBJ2-7
D gene: .
clone size: few
CDR3 DNA: TGTGCCAGCAGTTACGGGGGCATGAGCTCCTACAATGAGCAGTACTTC
CDR3 protein: CASSYGGMSSYNEQYF

V gene: TRBV12-3/TRBV12-4
J gene: TRBJ2-3
D gene: .
clone size: .
CDR3 DNA: TGTGCCAGCAGGGCCACTAGCTACAGCACAGATACGCAGTATTTT
CDR3 protein: CASRATSYSTDTQYF

V gene: TRBV6-1
J gene: TRBJ2-3
D gene: TRBD2
clone size: few
CDR3 DNA: TGTGCCAGCAGTCCGCTATCGACTAGCGGGGACACAGATACGCAGTATTTT
CDR3 protein: CASSPLSTSGDTDTQYF

V gene: TRBV20-1
J gene: TRBJ1-2
D gene: TRBD1
clone size: many
CDR3 DNA: TGCAGTGCCCCTCCCATTATGGGACAGGGGGCGGGGGTGAACTATGGCTACACCTTC
CDR3 protein: CSAPPIMGQGAGVNYGYTF

V gene: TRBV24-1
J gene: TRBJ2-4
D gene: .
clone size: .
CDR3 DNA: TGTGCCACCAGTGACCCTGCGGGGCAGGGGCGACGGGACAATGAGCAGTACTTC
CDR3 protein: CATSDPAGQGRRDNEQYF

V gene: TRBV20-1
J gene: TRBJ1-2
D gene: .
clone size: .
CDR3 DNA: TGCAGTGCTAGAGAGGGGCCTGGCTACACCTTC
CDR3 protein: CSAREGPGYTF

V gene: TRBV2
J gene: TRBJ2-2
D gene: .
clone size: .
CDR3 DNA: TGTGCCAGCAAGTCGGGGGACTGGGAGCTGTTTTTT
CDR3 protein: CASKSGDWELFF

V gene: TRBV12-3/TRBV12-4
J gene: TRBJ2-3
D gene: TRBD1
clone size: many
CDR3 DNA: TGTGCCAGCAGACCTCGACAGGGCGGTGGGACAGATACGCAGTATTTT
CDR3 protein: CASRPRQGGGTDTQYF

V gene: TRBV20-1
J gene: TRBJ2-2
D gene: TRBD1
clone size: .
CDR3 DNA: TGCAGTGCTCACAGGGGAGGGGAGCTGTTTTTT
CDR3 protein: CSAHRGGELFF

V gene: TRBV5-6
J gene: TRBJ2-5
D gene: TRBD1
clone size: .
CDR3 DNA: TGTGCCAGCAGCACTTCCGGACAGGGAGGTTGGACCCAGTACTTC
CDR3 protein: CASSTSGQGGWTQYF

V gene: TRBV18
J gene: TRBJ2-1
D gene: .
clone size: many
CDR3 DNA: TGTGCCAGCTCACCACCCGCCAACTACAATGAGCAGTTCTTC
CDR3 protein: CASSPPANYNEQFF

V gene: TRBV3-1
J gene: TRBJ2-5
D gene: .
clone size: .
CDR3 DNA: TGTGCCAGCAGCCCAGGCCGGCAGCACCAAGAGACCCAGTACTTC
CDR3 protein: CASSPGRQHQETQYF

V gene: TRBV12-3/TRBV12-4
J gene: TRBJ1-1
D gene: .
clone size: few
CDR3 DNA: TGTGCCAGCAGTTTAGGGGCAGGGCCGAACACTGAAGCTTTCTTT
CDR3 protein: CASSLGAGPNTEAFF

V gene: TRBV4-2
J gene: TRBJ1-6
D gene: .
clone size: .
CDR3 DNA: TGTGCCAGCAGCCAAGATGCAGGGCATTCACCCCCCCACTTT
CDR3 protein: CASSQDAGHSPPHF

V gene: TRBV20-1
J gene: TRBJ2-5
D gene: .
clone size: many
CDR3 DNA: TGCAGTGCTTCCTCGCCGGGACTCCGAGGGACCCAGTACTTC
CDR3 protein: CSASSPGLRGTQYF

V gene: TRBV6-2/TRBV6-3
J gene: TRBJ2-3
D gene: .
clone size: .
CDR3 DNA: TGTGCCAGCAGTTACGCGGTGTCGGCAGATACGCAGTATTTT
CDR3 protein: CASSYAVSADTQYF

V gene: TRBV2
J gene: TRBJ1-2
D gene: .
clone size: .
CDR3 DNA: TGTGCCAGCAGTGAAGCCCCGGTGGGGGGTCCCTATGGCTACACCTTC
CDR3 protein: CASSEAPVGGPYGYTF

V gene: TRBV4-1
J gene: TRBJ2-3
D gene: .
clone size: .
CDR3 DNA: TGCGCCAGCAGCCAAGTCGGTAGCACAGATACGCGGTATTTT
CDR3 protein: CASSQVGSTDTRYF

V gene: TRBV4-2
J gene: TRBJ2-2
D gene: .
clone size: few
CDR3 DNA: TGTGCCAGCAGCCCCCGTTCCCAGTCCACCGGGGAGCTGTTTTTT
CDR3 protein: CASSPRSQSTGELFF

V gene: TRBV7-9
J gene: TRBJ2-3
D gene: .
clone size: few
CDR3 DNA: TGTGCCAGCAGCCCAACAGGGTCCCCCACAGATACGCAGTATTTT
CDR3 protein: CASSPTGSPTDTQYF